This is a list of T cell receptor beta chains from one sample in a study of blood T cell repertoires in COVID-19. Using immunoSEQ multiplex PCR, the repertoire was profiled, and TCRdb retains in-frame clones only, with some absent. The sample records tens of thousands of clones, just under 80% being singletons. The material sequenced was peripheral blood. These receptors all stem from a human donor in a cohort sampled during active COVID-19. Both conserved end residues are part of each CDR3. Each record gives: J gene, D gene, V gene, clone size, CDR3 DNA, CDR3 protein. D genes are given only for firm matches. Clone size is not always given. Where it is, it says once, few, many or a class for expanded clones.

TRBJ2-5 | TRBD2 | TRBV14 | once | TGTGCCAGCAGCTCACGAGGCGGGGGGGGACGAGAGACCCAGTACTTC | CASSSRGGGGRETQYF
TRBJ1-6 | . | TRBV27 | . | TGTGCCAGCAGTTTAAGGGTACAGGGTAGGTTTGATTCACCCCTCCACTTT | CASSLRVQGRFDSPLHF
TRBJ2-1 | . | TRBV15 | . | TGTGCCACCAGCAGAGGGGGAGAGGGTTACAATGAGCAGTTCTTC | CATSRGGEGYNEQFF
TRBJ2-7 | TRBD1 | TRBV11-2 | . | TGTGCCAGCAGCTCCGGGACAGGGGGCCTTCTAGGCGAGCAGTACTTC | CASSSGTGGLLGEQYF
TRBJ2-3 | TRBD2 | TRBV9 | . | TGTGCCAGCAGCGTTCTAGCGGGAGGGAGCACAGATACGCAGTATTTT | CASSVLAGGSTDTQYF
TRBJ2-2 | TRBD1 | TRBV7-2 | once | TGTGCCAGCAGCTTAGCACAGGGGGCGCGTGGGGAGCTGTTTTTT | CASSLAQGARGELFF
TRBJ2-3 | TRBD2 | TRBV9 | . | TGTGCCAGCAGCCGAGATGATAGCGGGAGGGATACGCAGTATTTT | CASSRDDSGRDTQYF
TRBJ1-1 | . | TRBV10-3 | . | TGTGCCATCAGTGACAGGTACGGTGAAGCTTTCTTT | CAISDRYGEAFF
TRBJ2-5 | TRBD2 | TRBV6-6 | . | TGTGCCAGCAGTTACACGGGGGGAGGAGAGACCCAGTACTTC | CASSYTGGGETQYF
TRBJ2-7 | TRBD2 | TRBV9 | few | TGTGCCAGCAGCGTAGGGACTAGCGAGGCCTACTACGAGCAGTACTTC | CASSVGTSEAYYEQYF